The rows below give T cell receptor beta chains drawn from one sample of a study of human T cells and chemical hapten exposure. From the RACE reads, TCRdb called clonotypes with MiXCR, one entry per CDR3 protein. The top ten clones hold over 9% of a sample with approximately 97,000 distinct CDR3 sequences, roughly 27% of them seen once. The input for sequencing was whole blood, taken in connection with sensitization to the hapten diphenylcyclopropenone (DPC). Receptors were obtained from a man between 35 and 55 years old with alopecia areata. Some clones in this sample may be carry-over from other donors' samples. Each CDR3 is given with its conserved first and last residue. The D gene is left open where the match is weak. Size values are once, few and many counts, or a class for expanded clones, and some rows have none.

CDR3 protein	CDR3 DNA	V gene	D gene	clone size	J gene
CASSLSKGRYEQYF	TGTGCCAGCTCACTTTCGAAGGGGAGATACGAGCAGTACTTC	TRBV18	.	.	TRBJ2-7
CASSRRQPRSTDTQYF	TGTGCCAGCAGCCGGAGACAGCCCCGTTCCACAGATACGCAGTATTTT	TRBV7-2	.	.	TRBJ2-3
CASSLGAFSGTSTDTQYF	TGTGCCAGCAGCTTAGGGGCGTTTAGCGGAACTAGCACAGATACGCAGTATTTT	TRBV7-8	.	many	TRBJ2-3
CASRISGSLGGSGANVLTF	TGTGCCAGCAGGATTAGCGGGAGCCTTGGGGGGTCTGGGGCCAACGTCCTGACTTTC	TRBV6-5	TRBD2	few	TRBJ2-6
CAILKGAEAFF	TGTGCCATCCTCAAGGGAGCTGAAGCTTTCTTT	TRBV6-6	.	few	TRBJ1-1
CASSKLNTIYF	TGTGCCAGCAGTAAATTAAACACCATATATTTT	TRBV6-5	.	.	TRBJ1-3
CASSRGTEGEKLFF	TGTGCCAGCAGCAGGGGGACAGAGGGTGAAAAACTGTTTTTT	TRBV7-9	TRBD1	.	TRBJ1-4
CSASREEAFF	TGCAGTGCTAGTAGGGAAGAAGCTTTCTTT	TRBV20-1	.	.	TRBJ1-1
CASGAGNTGELFF	TGTGCCAGCGGGGCAGGAAACACCGGGGAGCTGTTTTTT	TRBV9	.	.	TRBJ2-2
CASSLGQGAQGNTIYF	TGTGCCAGCAGTTTAGGACAGGGGGCGCAAGGAAACACCATATATTTT	TRBV28	TRBD1	.	TRBJ1-3
CASDNDRFSRNSPLHF	TGTGCCAGCGACAATGACAGGTTCAGTCGTAATTCACCCCTCCACTTT	TRBV2	.	few	TRBJ1-6
CSARDPGTANTGELFF	TGCAGTGCTAGAGACCCCGGGACAGCGAACACCGGGGAGCTGTTTTTT	TRBV20-1	TRBD1	few	TRBJ2-2
CASSQERAGRTDTQYF	TGTGCCAGCAGCCAAGAAAGGGCGGGCCGCACAGATACGCAGTATTTT	TRBV4-2	.	few	TRBJ2-3
CASSFLIAGGPYEQYF	TGTGCCAGCAGTTTCCTCATAGCGGGAGGGCCCTACGAGCAGTACTTC	TRBV27	TRBD2	few	TRBJ2-7
CASSAAGFGNEQFF	TGTGCCAGCAGCGCCGCAGGGTTTGGCAATGAGCAGTTCTTC	TRBV7-9	.	.	TRBJ2-1
CASRSRGQANEQFF	TGTGCCAGCCGTTCGAGGGGGCAGGCCAATGAGCAGTTCTTC	TRBV12-3/TRBV12-4	TRBD1	.	TRBJ2-1
CSARAGNQPQHF	TGCAGTGCTAGAGCTGGTAATCAGCCCCAGCATTTT	TRBV20-1	.	.	TRBJ1-5
CSAREVKAGTDTQYF	TGCAGTGCTAGAGAGGTGAAGGCAGGGACGGATACGCAGTATTTT	TRBV20-1	.	few	TRBJ2-3
CASSLEPIARAYF	TGTGCCAGCAGCTTAGAGCCCATCGCGAGGGCGTACTTC	TRBV11-2	.	.	TRBJ2-7
CSGSKASGKADTQYF	TGCAGTGGATCAAAGGCTAGCGGGAAAGCAGATACGCAGTATTTT	TRBV20-1	TRBD2	.	TRBJ2-3
CSARGLAGKEETQYF	TGCAGTGCTAGAGGACTAGCGGGAAAGGAGGAGACCCAGTACTTC	TRBV20-1	TRBD2	few	TRBJ2-5
CASSPVGTDTQYF	TGTGCCAGCAGCCCCGTGGGCACAGATACGCAGTATTTT	TRBV7-3	.	.	TRBJ2-3
CAISVEQASYEQYF	TGTGCCATCAGTGTCGAACAGGCTTCCTACGAGCAGTACTTC	TRBV10-3	.	few	TRBJ2-7
CASSILAGADNEQFF	TGTGCCAGTAGTATTCTAGCGGGAGCCGACAATGAGCAGTTCTTC	TRBV19	TRBD2	few	TRBJ2-1
CSAFFGTQYF	TGCAGTGCTTTCTTTGGGACCCAGTACTTC	TRBV20-1	.	.	TRBJ2-5
CASSLAGGRNEQFF	TGTGCCAGCAGTTTAGCGGGAGGGCGCAATGAGCAGTTCTTC	TRBV28	TRBD2	few	TRBJ2-1
CASSFSGATGETQYF	TGTGCCAGCAGTTTTTCGGGCGCCACGGGTGAGACCCAGTACTTC	TRBV12-3/TRBV12-4	.	.	TRBJ2-5
CASSPLGGNSNQPQHF	TGTGCCAGCAGTCCCCTAGGGGGGAATAGCAATCAGCCCCAGCATTTT	TRBV2	.	.	TRBJ1-5